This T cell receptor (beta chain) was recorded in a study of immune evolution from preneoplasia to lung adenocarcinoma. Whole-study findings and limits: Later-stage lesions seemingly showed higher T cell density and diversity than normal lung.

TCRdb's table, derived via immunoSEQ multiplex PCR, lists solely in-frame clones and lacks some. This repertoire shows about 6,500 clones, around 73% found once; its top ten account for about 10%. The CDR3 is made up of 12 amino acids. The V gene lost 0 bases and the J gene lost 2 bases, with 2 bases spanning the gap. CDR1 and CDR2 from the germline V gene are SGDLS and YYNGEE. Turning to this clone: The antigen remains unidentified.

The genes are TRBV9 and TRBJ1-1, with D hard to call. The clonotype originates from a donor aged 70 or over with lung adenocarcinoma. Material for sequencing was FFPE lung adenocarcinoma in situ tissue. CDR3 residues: CASSVDNTEAFF. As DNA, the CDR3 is TGTGCCAGCAGCGTAGATAACACTGAAGCTTTCTTT. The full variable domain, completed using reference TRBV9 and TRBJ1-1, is DSGVTQTPKHLITATGQRVTLRCSPRSGDLSVYWYQQSLDQGLQFLIQYYNGEERAKGNILERFSAQQFPDLHSELNLSSLELGDSALYFCASSVDNTEAFFGQGTRLTVV.